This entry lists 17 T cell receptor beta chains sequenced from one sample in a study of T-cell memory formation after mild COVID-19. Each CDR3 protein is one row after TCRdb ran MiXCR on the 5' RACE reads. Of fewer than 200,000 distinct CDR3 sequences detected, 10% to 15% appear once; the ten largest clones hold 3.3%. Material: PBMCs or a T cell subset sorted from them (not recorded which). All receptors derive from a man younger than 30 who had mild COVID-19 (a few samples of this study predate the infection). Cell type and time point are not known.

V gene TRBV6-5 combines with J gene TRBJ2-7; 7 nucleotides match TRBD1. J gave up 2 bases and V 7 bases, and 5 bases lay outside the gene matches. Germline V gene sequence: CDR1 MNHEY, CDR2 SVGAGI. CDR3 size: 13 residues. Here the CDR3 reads CASKQTGTYEQYV. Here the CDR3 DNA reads TGTGCCAGCAAACAGACAGGGACCTACGAGCAGTACGTC.

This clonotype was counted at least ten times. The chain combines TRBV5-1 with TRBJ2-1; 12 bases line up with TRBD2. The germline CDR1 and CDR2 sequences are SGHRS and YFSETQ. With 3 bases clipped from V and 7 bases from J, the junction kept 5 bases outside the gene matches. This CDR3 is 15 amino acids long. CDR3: CASSSLAGGQNEQFF. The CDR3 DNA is TGCGCCAGCAGCTCCCTAGCGGGGGGGCAGAATGAGCAGTTCTTC.

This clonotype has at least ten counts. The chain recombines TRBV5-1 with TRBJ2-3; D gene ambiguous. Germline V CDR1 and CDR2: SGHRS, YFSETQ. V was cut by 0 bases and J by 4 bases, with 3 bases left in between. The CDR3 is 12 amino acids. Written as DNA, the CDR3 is TGCGCCAGCAGCTTGGACCCAGATACGCAGTATTTT. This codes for CASSLDPDTQYF.

Here the CDR3 reads CASGQGGFFYGYTF. For the CDR3, the DNA is TGTGCCAGCGGTCAGGGGGGGTTCTTCTATGGCTACACCTTC. The chain is built from TRBV6-5 and TRBJ1-2, with TRBD1 matching over 7 bases. The germline V gene has CDR1 MNHEY and CDR2 SVGAGI. CDR3 size: 14 residues. V shed 8 bases, J shed 4 bases, and the junction held 10 bases outside the gene matches.

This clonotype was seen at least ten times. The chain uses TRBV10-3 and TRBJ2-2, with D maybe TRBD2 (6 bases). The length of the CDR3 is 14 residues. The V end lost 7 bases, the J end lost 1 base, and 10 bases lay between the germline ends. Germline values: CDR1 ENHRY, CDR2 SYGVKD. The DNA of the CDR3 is TGTGCCATCAACGGGGACTGGAACACCGGGGAGCTGTTTTTT. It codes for CAINGDWNTGELFF.

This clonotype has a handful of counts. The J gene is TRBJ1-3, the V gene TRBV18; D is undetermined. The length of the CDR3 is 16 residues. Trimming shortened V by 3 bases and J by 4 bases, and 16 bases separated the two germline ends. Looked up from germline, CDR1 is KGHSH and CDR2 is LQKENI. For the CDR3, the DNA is TGTGCCAGCTCACCTTGGACTGCAGCGAGCGGAAACACCATATATTTT. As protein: CASSPWTAASGNTIYF.

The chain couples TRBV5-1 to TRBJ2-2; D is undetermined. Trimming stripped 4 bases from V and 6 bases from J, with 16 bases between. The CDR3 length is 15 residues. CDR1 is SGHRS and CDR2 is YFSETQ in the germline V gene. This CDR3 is CASSPTDAWAGELFF. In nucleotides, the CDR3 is TGCGCCAGCAGCCCGACGGACGCCTGGGCCGGGGAGCTGTTTTTT. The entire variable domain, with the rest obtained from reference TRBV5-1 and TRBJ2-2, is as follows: KAGVTQTPRYLIKTRGQQVTLSCSPISGHRSVSWYQQTPGQGLQFLFEYFSETQRNKGNFPGRFSGRQFSNSRSEMNVSTLELGDSALYLCASSPTDAWAGELFFGEGSRLTVL.

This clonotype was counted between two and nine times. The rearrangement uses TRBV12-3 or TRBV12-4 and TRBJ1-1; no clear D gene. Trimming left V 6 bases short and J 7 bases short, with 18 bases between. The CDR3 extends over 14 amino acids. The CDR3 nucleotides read TGTGCCAGCAGCCCCAGTTCGGCGGCCGTTGAAGCTTTCTTT. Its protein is CASSPSSAAVEAFF.

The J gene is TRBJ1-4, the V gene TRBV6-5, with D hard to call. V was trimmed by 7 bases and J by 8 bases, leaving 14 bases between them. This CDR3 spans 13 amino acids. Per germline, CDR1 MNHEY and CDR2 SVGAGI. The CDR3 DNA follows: TGTGCCAGCAAGATTCGGGAGGGAGAAAAACTGTTTTTT. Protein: CASKIREGEKLFF.

CDR3 in DNA: TGTGCCAGCAGCCAGGTGGCAAACACTGAAGCTTTCTTT. Its translation: CASSQVANTEAFF. This chain uses TRBV3-1 with TRBJ1-1; D remains ambiguous. Germline assignment: CDR1 LGHDT and CDR2 YNNKEL (reference sequence). The CDR3 loop spans 13 amino acids. Trimming pared 3 bases from V and 2 bases from J, leaving 7 bases between.

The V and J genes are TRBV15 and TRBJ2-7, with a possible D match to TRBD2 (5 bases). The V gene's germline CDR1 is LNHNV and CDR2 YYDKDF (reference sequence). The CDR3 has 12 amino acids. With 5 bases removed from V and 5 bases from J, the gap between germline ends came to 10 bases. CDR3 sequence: CATSGGTHEQYF. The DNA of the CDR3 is TGTGCCACCAGCGGAGGAACCCACGAGCAGTACTTC.

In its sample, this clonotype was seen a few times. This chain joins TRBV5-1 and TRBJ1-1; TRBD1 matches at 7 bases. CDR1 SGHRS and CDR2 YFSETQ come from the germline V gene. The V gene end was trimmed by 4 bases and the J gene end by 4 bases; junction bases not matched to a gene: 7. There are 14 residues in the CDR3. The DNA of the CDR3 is TGCGCCAGCAGCACGGGAGGACAGGCCACTGAAGCTTTCTTT. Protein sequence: CASSTGGQATEAFF.

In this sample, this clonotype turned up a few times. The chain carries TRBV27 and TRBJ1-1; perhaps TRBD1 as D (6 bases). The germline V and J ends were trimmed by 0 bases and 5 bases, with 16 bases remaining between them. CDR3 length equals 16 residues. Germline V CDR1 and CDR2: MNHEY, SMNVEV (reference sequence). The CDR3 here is CASSLSWGRRATEAFF. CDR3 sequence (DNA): TGTGCCAGCAGTTTATCGTGGGGGCGCAGAGCTACTGAAGCTTTCTTT.

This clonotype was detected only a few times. DNA for the CDR3: TGTGCCACCAGCGTTCTTGAAGAGGGGGGGCTAGCCAAAAACATTCAGTACTTC. It codes for CATSVLEEGGLAKNIQYF. V and J are TRBV24-1 and TRBJ2-4, with D tentatively TRBD2 (7 bases). This CDR3 contains 18 residues. Trimming stripped 7 bases from V and 0 bases from J, with 21 bases between. CDR1 is KGHDR and CDR2 is SFDVKD in the germline V gene.

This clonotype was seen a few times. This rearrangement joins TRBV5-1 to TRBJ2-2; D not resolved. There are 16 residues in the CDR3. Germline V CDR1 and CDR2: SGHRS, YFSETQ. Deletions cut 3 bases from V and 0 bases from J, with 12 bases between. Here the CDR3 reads CASSSFSNTNTGELFF. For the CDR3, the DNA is TGCGCCAGCAGCTCTTTCTCAAATACGAACACCGGGGAGCTGTTTTTT.

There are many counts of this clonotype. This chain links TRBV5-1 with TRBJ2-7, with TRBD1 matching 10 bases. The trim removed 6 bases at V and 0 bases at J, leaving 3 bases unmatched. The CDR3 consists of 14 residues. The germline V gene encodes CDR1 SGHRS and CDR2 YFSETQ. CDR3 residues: CASTWTGGSYEQYF. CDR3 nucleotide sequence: TGCGCCAGCACGTGGACAGGGGGCTCCTACGAGCAGTACTTC.

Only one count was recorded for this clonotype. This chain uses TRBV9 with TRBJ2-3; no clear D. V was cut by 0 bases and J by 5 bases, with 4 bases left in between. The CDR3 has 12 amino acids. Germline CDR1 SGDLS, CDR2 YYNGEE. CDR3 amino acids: CASSVGIDTQYF. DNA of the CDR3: TGTGCCAGCAGCGTAGGTATAGATACGCAGTATTTT.